These T cell receptor beta chains were read from a single sample in a study of T cell responses to AZD1222 COVID-19 vaccine. The method was immunoSEQ multiplex PCR; TCRdb's version includes in-frame clones alone and lacks a portion of them. The sample consists of 70,000 to 95,000 clones, over 75% of them appearing once. The sequencing here drew on peripheral blood, taken 28 days after the second AZD1222 dose. Every receptor here comes from an adult who received the AZD1222 COVID-19 vaccine. The CDR3 runs from the conserved cysteine through the conserved F or W. A D gene is named only where the DNA matches it firmly. Clone size, where shown, is once, few, many, or a class for clones that have expanded.

D gene	J gene	V gene	clone size	CDR3 protein	CDR3 DNA
-	TRBJ1-6	TRBV7-2	-	CASSWTVYNSPLHF	TGTGCCAGCAGCTGGACAGTCTATAATTCACCCCTCCACTTT
TRBD2	TRBJ2-3	TRBV12-5	once	CASVNRPGLALFSPSTDTQYF	TGTGCTAGTGTCAACAGGCCGGGACTAGCGCTTTTTAGCCCTAGCACAGATACGCAGTATTTT
-	TRBJ1-2	TRBV7-9	-	CASSLGDDSYGYTF	TGTGCCAGCAGCTTAGGAGACGACAGTTATGGCTACACCTTC
-	TRBJ2-7	TRBV18	-	CASSPPAQPYYEQYF	TGTGCCAGCTCACCACCTGCCCAACCTTACTACGAGCAGTACTTC
TRBD2	TRBJ2-1	TRBV7-9	once	CASSLVWTSGKSSYNEQFF	TGTGCCAGCAGCTTAGTTTGGACTAGCGGGAAGAGCTCCTACAATGAGCAGTTCTTC
-	TRBJ1-2	TRBV5-6	few	CASSFLSSPTNYGYTF	TGTGCCAGCAGCTTCCTAAGCAGTCCAACTAACTATGGCTACACCTTC
-	TRBJ1-2	TRBV25-1	-	CASSDGHRAAGYTF	TGTGCCAGCAGTGATGGCCACAGGGCGGCAGGCTACACCTTC
-	TRBJ2-7	TRBV19	-	CASSIDREGPYEQYF	TGTGCCAGTAGTATAGATCGTGAAGGACCCTACGAGCAGTACTTC
TRBD1	TRBJ1-2	TRBV7-8	-	CASSPRTGRYGYTF	TGTGCCAGCAGCCCCCGGACAGGGCGGTATGGCTACACCTTC
TRBD1	TRBJ1-6	TRBV6-2/TRBV6-3	-	CASSYPGTGLSPLHF	TGTGCCAGCAGTTACCCGGGGACAGGCCTTTCACCCCTCCACTTT
-	TRBJ2-1	TRBV27	-	CASSNKWTRGSYNEQFF	TGTGCCAGCAGCAACAAATGGACGCGGGGCTCCTACAATGAGCAGTTCTTC
TRBD1	TRBJ2-7	TRBV18	-	CASSGDSSYEQYF	TGTGCCAGCTCGGGGGACAGCTCCTACGAGCAGTACTTC
-	TRBJ1-5	TRBV10-3	few	CAISPGTAEPQHF	TGTGCCATCAGCCCCGGGACGGCAGAGCCCCAGCATTTT
-	TRBJ2-7	TRBV25-1	few	CASSEFGGHEQYF	TGTGCCAGCAGTGAATTCGGGGGCCACGAGCAGTACTTC
TRBD1	TRBJ1-2	TRBV19	-	CASWDRGVPYGYTF	TGTGCCAGTTGGGACAGGGGAGTCCCCTATGGCTACACCTTC
-	TRBJ2-7	TRBV5-1	-	CASSSRFSGTSYEQYF	TGCGCCAGCAGCTCTCGGTTTAGCGGTACCTCCTACGAGCAGTACTTC
-	TRBJ1-1	TRBV20-1	-	CSASRVRGRKGRAFF	TGCAGTGCTAGTCGGGTTCGGGGGCGTAAGGGGCGAGCTTTCTTT
-	TRBJ2-1	TRBV19	few	CASSMMPDRATEQFF	TGTGCCAGTAGTATGATGCCAGATAGGGCTACTGAGCAGTTCTTC
TRBD1	TRBJ1-1	TRBV5-4	-	CASSLATGLGAFF	TGTGCCAGCAGCTTGGCGACAGGGCTGGGTGCTTTCTTT
-	TRBJ1-1	TRBV7-8	-	CASSPIQGNTEAFF	TGTGCCAGCAGCCCAATACAGGGGAACACTGAAGCTTTCTTT
-	TRBJ2-7	TRBV18	-	CASSPPGRSSYEQYF	TGTGCCAGCTCACCACCGGGGCGGAGCTCCTACGAGCAGTACTTC
-	TRBJ1-6	TRBV4-2	-	CASSQGAGVNSPLHF	TGTGCCAGCAGCCAAGGCGCAGGCGTGAATTCACCCCTCCACTTT
-	TRBJ1-3	TRBV19	-	CASTSISTGSGNTIYF	TGTGCCAGTACCTCAATTTCCACTGGCTCTGGAAACACCATATATTTT
TRBD2	TRBJ2-3	TRBV13	-	CASSLMGAGGGTDTQYF	TGTGCCAGCAGCTTAATGGGTGCGGGGGGGGGCACAGATACGCAGTATTTT
-	TRBJ1-1	TRBV10-3	-	CAISDRVGSTEAFF	TGTGCCATCAGTGACAGGGTAGGGAGCACTGAAGCTTTCTTT
TRBD2	TRBJ2-3	TRBV7-2	-	CASSLVAGDTDTQYF	TGTGCCAGCAGCTTAGTAGCGGGAGACACAGATACGCAGTATTTT
TRBD2	TRBJ2-3	TRBV6-1	-	CASSDQAGGTDTQYF	TGTGCCAGCAGTGATCAGGCGGGGGGCACAGATACGCAGTATTTT
-	TRBJ1-5	TRBV6-1	-	CASSEPGQLEKPQHF	TGTGCCAGCAGTGAACCTGGGCAGCTCGAGAAGCCCCAGCATTTT
-	TRBJ2-1	TRBV6-5	-	CASSPNSVNEQFF	TGTGCCAGCAGTCCAAATTCAGTTAATGAGCAGTTCTTC